This passage covers 32 T cell receptor beta chains from one sample sequenced in a study of ipilimumab plus nivolumab after autologous stem cell transplantation. Only in-frame clones appear in the TCRdb table, and some are missing; sequencing was by immunoSEQ multiplex PCR. This table has 10,000 to 15,000 clones, 73% appearing once. Sequenced material: PBMCs, taken in a trial of ipilimumab plus nivolumab as post-transplant consolidation. These receptors all come from a male donor with diffuse large B-cell lymphoma.

The chain couples TRBV19 to TRBJ2-5; 8 positions agree with TRBD2. The CDR3 contains 18 residues. V shed 3 bases and J 0 bases; nucleotides not matched to a gene: 12. Germline V gene sequence: CDR1 LNHDA, CDR2 SQIVND (reference sequence). The CDR3 loop is CASSIIFRTSGNQETQYF. The CDR3 DNA sequence: TGTGCCAGTAGTATCATTTTCCGAACTAGCGGAAACCAAGAGACCCAGTACTTC.

This chain connects TRBV7-9 to TRBJ2-3, with D perhaps TRBD2 (6 bases). Trimming removed 4 bases at V and 14 bases at J, with 13 bases between. Germline V gene sequence: CDR1 SEHNR, CDR2 FQNEAQ (reference sequence). The CDR3 sequence is 11 residues long. In DNA, the CDR3 is TGTGCCAGCAGCTCGGGACTGCTCCTGTATTTT. It encodes CASSSGLLLYF. Together with reference TRBV7-9 and TRBJ2-3, the CDR3 gives the full variable domain: DTGVSQNPRHKITKRGQNVTFRCDPISEHNRLYWYRQTLGQGPEFLTYFQNEAQLEKSRLLSDRFSAERPKGSFSTLEIQRTEQGDSAMYLCASSSGLLLYFGPGTRLTVL.

This clone was counted only a few times. The V call is TRBV7-8, the J call TRBJ2-2, with a possible D match to TRBD1 (6 bases). This CDR3 region has 14 residues. Germline V gives CDR1 SGHVS, CDR2 FQNEAQ. Trimming removed 5 bases from V and 3 bases from J, with 10 bases in between. CDR3 nucleotides: TGTGCCAGCAGCATCCGACAGGACACCGGGGAGCTGTTTTTT. Translation: CASSIRQDTGELFF. Full variable domain (rest looked up from reference TRBV7-8 and TRBJ2-2): GAGVSQSPRYKVAKRGQDVALRCDPISGHVSLFWYQQALGQGPEFLTYFQNEAQLDKSGLPSDRFFAERPEGSVSTLKIQRTQQEDSAVYLCASSIRQDTGELFFGEGSRLTVL.

This sequence joins TRBV28 and TRBJ1-2, with 7 bases that match TRBD1. The ends lost 2 bases at V and 0 bases at J; junction bases unmatched: 3. CDR1 and CDR2 from the germline V gene are MDHEN and SYDVKM. The CDR3 covers 15 residues. The CDR3 region is CASSLQGQPNYGYTF. The CDR3 DNA sequence: TGTGCCAGCAGTTTACAGGGACAGCCTAACTATGGCTACACCTTC.

The CDR3 protein is CASSQGDTPYNEQFF. The CDR3 DNA reads TGTGCCAGCAGCCAAGGCGATACCCCCTACAATGAGCAGTTCTTC. V is TRBV14 and J is TRBJ2-1; D unresolved. Germline CDR1 SGHDN, CDR2 FVKESK. The length of the CDR3 is 15 residues. V shed 1 base and J shed 2 bases, with 9 bases lying between them.

On this clone itself: One end of the junction varies from germline; a read error may be responsible. The same CDR3 is also encoded by other DNA sequences in this sample. The chain recombines TRBV4-1 with TRBJ1-5; the D is unclear. The CDR3 length is 13 residues. The germline V gene has CDR1 MGHRA and CDR2 YSYEKL. In DNA, the CDR3 is TGCGCCAGTAGCCAAGCGATGGGGCAGCCCCAGCATTTT. Translating gives CASSQAMGQPQHF.

CDR3 loop: CASSPRFSETQYF. In DNA, the CDR3 is TGTGCCAGTAGTCCAAGGTTTTCGGAGACCCAGTACTTC. This chain links TRBV19 with TRBJ2-5; D unclear. The V gene's germline CDR1 is LNHDA and CDR2 SQIVND (reference sequence). This CDR3 spans 13 amino acids. Between the trimmed V and J ends, which lost 5 bases and 5 bases, there was a span of 12 bases. The complete variable domain, with remaining parts taken from reference TRBV19 and TRBJ2-5, reads DGGITQSPKYLFRKEGQNVTLSCEQNLNHDAMYWYRQDPGQGLRLIYYSQIVNDFQKGDIAEGYSVSREKKESFPLTVTSAQKNPTAFYLCASSPRFSETQYFGPGTRLLVL.

In this sample, this clone is medium-sized (0.01 to 0.1%). The chain employs TRBV6-5 and TRBJ2-2; the D gene is possibly TRBD2 (5 bases). The germline V gene encodes CDR1 MNHEY and CDR2 SVGAGI. Trimming removed 7 bases at V and 4 bases at J, with 16 bases between. This CDR3 has 15 amino acids. CDR3 in amino acids: CASKTAGRGTGELFF. The CDR3 DNA reads as TGTGCCAGCAAAACGGCTGGTCGGGGCACCGGGGAGCTGTTTTTT.

The gene calls are TRBV6-1 and TRBJ2-1; 10 bases match TRBD1. The CDR3 runs 13 residues. With V trimmed by 8 bases and J by 5 bases, 3 bases remained unmatched. From germline, CDR1 is MNHNS and CDR2 SASEGT. The CDR3 loop reads CASWDRGHNEQFF. The CDR3 region has the DNA TGTGCCAGCTGGGACAGGGGCCACAATGAGCAGTTCTTC.

The chain recombines TRBV19 with TRBJ2-3; D remains ambiguous. From germline, CDR1 is LNHDA and CDR2 SQIVND (reference sequence). With 4 bases removed from V and 1 base from J, the gap between germline ends came to 9 bases. The CDR3 sequence is 14 residues long. Here the CDR3 reads CASSSLGGTDTQYF. The CDR3, as DNA: TGTGCCAGTAGTAGTCTTGGCGGCACAGATACGCAGTATTTT. The full variable domain, rest sourced from reference TRBV19 and TRBJ2-3, is DGGITQSPKYLFRKEGQNVTLSCEQNLNHDAMYWYRQDPGQGLRLIYYSQIVNDFQKGDIAEGYSVSREKKESFPLTVTSAQKNPTAFYLCASSSLGGTDTQYFGPGTRLTVL.

A remark on this clone: Its ends do not fully match the called genes, so a read error is possible. The sample carries other DNA sequences with the same CDR3. Here the CDR3 reads CASSVGQGRDEQYF. CDR3 in DNA: TGTGCCAGCAGTGTGGGACAGGGGCGGGACGAGCAATACTTC. The chain is built from TRBV25-1 and TRBJ2-7; 10 bases agree with TRBD1. This CDR3 has 14 residues. The germline V gene has CDR1 MGHDK and CDR2 SYGVNS.

This chain links TRBV2 with TRBJ2-7; 11 bases agree with TRBD2. The CDR3 is 15 residues long. V lost 5 bases to trimming and J lost 3 bases; unmatched junction nucleotides: 6. Germline values: CDR1 SNHLY, CDR2 FYNNEI. The CDR3 coding sequence is TGTGCCAGCAGTCCACGGACTAGCGGGCTCTACGAGCAGTACTTC. Residues: CASSPRTSGLYEQYF.

V is TRBV6-6 and J is TRBJ1-1; perhaps TRBD1 as D (5 bases). CDR3 length equals 13 residues. V dropped 10 bases and J dropped 1 base, with 13 bases sitting between them. CDR1 and CDR2 (germline): MNHNY, SVGAGI (reference sequence). CDR3 amino acids: CATCRGGNTEAFF. The CDR3 DNA sequence: TGTGCCACTTGTCGGGGGGGGAACACTGAAGCTTTCTTT.

The rearrangement joins TRBV27 to TRBJ1-5; 11 positions match TRBD1. The CDR3 has 16 amino acids. Germline V gene sequence: CDR1 MNHEY, CDR2 SMNVEV (reference sequence). The junction had 12 bases not matched to a gene; V was cut back by 8 bases and J by 6 bases. The CDR3: CASRDRGRGGGQPQHF. CDR3 bases: TGTGCCAGCCGGGACAGGGGGAGAGGGGGGGGTCAGCCCCAGCATTTT.

This clone is termed large. The genes are TRBV19 and TRBJ2-7, with no clear D. Germline V gives CDR1 LNHDA, CDR2 SQIVND (reference sequence). Trimming shortened V by 0 bases and J by 3 bases, and 12 bases separated the two germline ends. The CDR3 loop spans 15 amino acids. CDR3: CASSIDESGGYEQYF. The CDR3 DNA sequence: TGTGCCAGTAGTATAGATGAATCCGGCGGCTACGAGCAGTACTTC. The full variable domain, rest sourced from reference TRBV19 and TRBJ2-7, is DGGITQSPKYLFRKEGQNVTLSCEQNLNHDAMYWYRQDPGQGLRLIYYSQIVNDFQKGDIAEGYSVSREKKESFPLTVTSAQKNPTAFYLCASSIDESGGYEQYFGPGTRLTVT.

The chain employs TRBV30 and TRBJ2-1; D is possibly TRBD1 (6 bases). Per germline, CDR1 GTSNPN and CDR2 SVGIG (reference sequence). The CDR3 is 15 amino acids. Trimming took 8 bases from V and 8 from J, leaving 25 bases between them. This CDR3 is CAGGLTNLLGDEQFF. CDR3 nucleotides: TGTGCCGGGGGCTTGACTAACCTACTTGGTGATGAGCAGTTCTTC. Complete variable domain (other parts from reference TRBV30 and TRBJ2-1): SQTIHQWPATLVQPVGSPLSLECTVEGTSNPNLYWYRQAAGRGLQLLFYSVGIGQISSEVPQNLSASRPQDRQFILSSKKLLLSDSGFYLCAGGLTNLLGDEQFFGPGTRLTVL.

The V gene is TRBV5-4, the J gene TRBJ1-2, with D perhaps matching TRBD1 (5 bases). CDR3 size: 16 residues. Trimming pared 3 bases from V and 1 base from J, leaving 16 bases between. From germline, CDR1 is SGHNT and CDR2 YYREEE (reference sequence). CDR3 sequence reads: CASSSLGGIDNYGYTF. The CDR3 DNA reads TGTGCCAGCAGCTCACTGGGGGGTATTGATAACTATGGCTACACCTTC.

The V and J genes are TRBV7-2 and TRBJ2-7; 11 bases are a match to TRBD2. Trimming removed 5 bases from V and 5 bases from J; junction bases left unmatched: 14. Germline values: CDR1 SGHTA, CDR2 FQGNSA. The CDR3 length is 17 residues. The CDR3 DNA reads as TGTGCCAGCAGCCCGTCTAGCGGGGGGCCCCCCGGGGACGAGCAGTACTTC. Translation gives CASSPSSGGPPGDEQYF.

The J gene is TRBJ2-7, the V gene TRBV9, with 14 bases matching TRBD2. CDR1 SGDLS and CDR2 YYNGEE come from the germline V gene. After removal of 2 bases from V and 4 bases from J, the junction contained 2 bases not matched to a gene. CDR3 length equals 15 residues. The DNA for the CDR3 is TGTGCCAGCAGCGTGACTAGCGGGGGGGCGTACGAGCAGTACTTC. Protein product: CASSVTSGGAYEQYF. The whole variable domain, remainder taken from reference TRBV9 and TRBJ2-7, is DSGVTQTPKHLITATGQRVTLRCSPRSGDLSVYWYQQSLDQGLQFLIQYYNGEERAKGNILERFSAQQFPDLHSELNLSSLELGDSALYFCASSVTSGGAYEQYFGPGTRLTVT.

The chain links TRBV5-1 to TRBJ2-3, with D tentatively TRBD1 (7 bases). There are 16 residues in the CDR3. The germline gives CDR1 SGHRS, CDR2 YFSETQ. V was cut by 0 bases and J by 0 bases, with 11 bases left in between. The CDR3 loop is CASSLGQGLSTDTQYF. DNA for the CDR3: TGCGCCAGCAGCTTGGGACAGGGACTTAGCACAGATACGCAGTATTTT.

The gene calls are TRBV4-1 and TRBJ2-3; D gene unclear. V was trimmed by 0 bases and J by 13 bases, leaving 14 bases between them. Germline V CDR1 and CDR2: MGHRA, YSYEKL. The CDR3 loop spans 13 amino acids. CDR3 DNA sequence: TGCGCCAGCAGCCAAGACTTTGGGCGGCAGGAGTATTTT. Translating gives CASSQDFGRQEYF.

This clone showed up just a few times. V usage is TRBV10-1 and J usage is TRBJ2-7; D unclear. The germline V gene has CDR1 WNHNN and CDR2 SYGVQD (reference sequence). V lost 4 bases to trimming and J lost 2 bases, with 6 bases between them. This CDR3 has 12 amino acids. This CDR3 is CASSGSPYEQYF. The CDR3 DNA follows: TGCGCCAGCAGTGGGAGTCCCTACGAGCAGTACTTC.

V and J are TRBV14 and TRBJ2-2; 7 bases line up with TRBD1. Per germline, CDR1 SGHDN and CDR2 FVKESK. Trimming cost V 6 bases and J 5 bases; bases outside gene matches: 12. This CDR3 has 16 amino acids. CDR3 in DNA: TGTGCCAGCAGTCGTATTACCGGGACAGCGACCGGGGAGCTGTTTTTT. Translating it yields CASSRITGTATGELFF.

This chain links TRBV11-1 with TRBJ2-7; TRBD2 aligns across 14 bases. CDR3 length equals 15 residues. V dropped 5 bases and J dropped 6; count of bases not matched to a gene: 6. Germline V CDR1 and CDR2: SGHAT, FQDESV (reference sequence). Here the CDR3 reads CASSHPGLAGAEQYF. CDR3 nucleotides: TGTGCCAGCAGCCACCCGGGACTAGCGGGAGCCGAGCAGTACTTC.

The V gene is TRBV2, the J gene TRBJ1-1; TRBD1 agrees at 7 bases. Trimming took 10 bases from V and 8 from J; bases not matched to a gene: 13. Per germline, CDR1 SNHLY and CDR2 FYNNEI. The CDR3 loop spans 13 amino acids. DNA of the CDR3: TGTGCCACGACCGACCCCGGGACAGAAGAAGCTTTCTTT. Protein: CATTDPGTEEAFF.

CDR3 sequence: CASSARSAGSETQYF. The CDR3 coding sequence is TGTGCCAGCAGCGCCCGGTCCGCAGGGAGCGAGACCCAGTACTTC. This chain joins TRBV9 and TRBJ2-5, with D perhaps given as TRBD1 or TRBD2 (5 bases each). Trimming removed 3 bases at V and 5 bases at J, with 17 bases between. The CDR3 covers 15 residues. Germline V gene data show CDR1 as SGDLS and CDR2 as YYNGEE.

Details on this clone: Other DNA sequences in the sample encode the same CDR3. The chain couples TRBV1 to TRBJ2-7; the table gives TRBD2 as D, unverified against the DNA. TRBV1 has pseudogene status. CDR3 length: 17 residues. The CDR3 sequence: CTSSHEISGRDSYEQYF. CDR3 nucleotide sequence: TGCACCAGCAGCCACGAAATTAGTGGGAGGGATTCCTACGAGCAGTACTTC.

This chain connects TRBV25-1 to TRBJ2-3; 11 nucleotides align to TRBD1. V was pared by 4 bases and J by 2 bases, with 5 bases of the junction left unmatched. The CDR3 spans 16 residues. CDR1 is MGHDK and CDR2 is SYGVNS in the germline V gene. This CDR3 reads CASSAGTGGPTDTQYF. The CDR3 DNA sequence: TGTGCCAGCAGTGCCGGGACAGGGGGTCCCACAGATACGCAGTATTTT.

This clone came up once. The J gene is TRBJ2-1, the V gene TRBV7-3; D is undetermined. The CDR3 sequence is 11 residues long. The ends were cut back, 8 bases at V and 5 bases at J, with 7 bases in the middle. The germline V gene has CDR1 SGHTA and CDR2 FQGTGA. CDR3 sequence reads: CASSLDNEQFF. CDR3 bases: TGTGCCAGCTCACTGGACAATGAGCAGTTCTTC.

The V and J genes are TRBV2 and TRBJ2-7; a possible D gene is TRBD2 (7 bases). CDR1 and CDR2 from the germline V gene are SNHLY and FYNNEI. Trimming took off 3 bases at V and 3 bases at J, with 24 bases between the two ends. The CDR3 is 18 amino acids. CDR3 region: CASSESGSGGLYNYEQYF. Written as DNA, the CDR3 is TGTGCCAGCAGTGAGAGTGGTTCGGGGGGCCTTTACAACTACGAGCAGTACTTC. The full variable domain, rest sourced from reference TRBV2 and TRBJ2-7, is EPEVTQTPSHQVTQMGQEVILRCVPISNHLYFYWYRQILGQKVEFLVSFYNNEISEKSEIFDDQFSVERPDGSNFTLKIRSTKLEDSAMYFCASSESGSGGLYNYEQYFGPGTRLTVT.

The V call is TRBV18, the J call TRBJ1-4; no definite D call. V gave up 3 bases and J gave up 4 bases, with 12 bases separating them. CDR3 length equals 15 residues. Germline V lookup: CDR1 KGHSH, CDR2 LQKENI. The CDR3 loop is CASSPADGYNEKLFF. CDR3 nucleotides: TGTGCCAGCTCACCGGCTGACGGATATAATGAAAAACTGTTTTTT. The full variable domain, rest sourced from reference TRBV18 and TRBJ1-4, is NAGVMQNPRHLVRRRGQEARLRCSPMKGHSHVYWYRQLPEEGLKFMVYLQKENIIDESGMPKERFSAEFPKEGPSILRIQQVVRGDSAAYFCASSPADGYNEKLFFGSGTQLSVL.

The chain recombines TRBV6-5 with TRBJ2-1; 9 bases fit TRBD1. The ends lost 0 bases at V and 8 bases at J; junction bases unmatched: 2. This CDR3 region has 14 residues. Germline values: CDR1 MNHEY, CDR2 SVGAGI. CDR3 DNA: TGTGCCAGCAGTTACTCGACAGGGGGGTATGAGCAGTTCTTC. This sequence encodes CASSYSTGGYEQFF.